These 6 T cell receptor beta chains originate from one sample sequenced in a study of blood T cells in healthy people across ages. A J-beta primer mix and a sample-barcoded 5' primer were used in a second PCR of about 6 to 12 cycles. TCRdb re-derived calls from the 5' RACE reads in MiXCR, one entry per CDR3 protein. The table records more than 900,000 distinct CDR3 sequences, approximately 26% of them present only once. The data also belong to a second study, concerning T cells of mothers and their children.

Sequencing was carried out using blood. All receptors derive from a girl aged 2-15 years in good health.

The CDR3 is CASSQVLWEKLFF. As DNA, the CDR3 is TGCGCCAGCAGCCAAGTTCTGTGGGAAAAACTGTTTTTT. The chain carries TRBV4-3 and TRBJ1-4; D is uncertain. The CDR3 totals 13 residues. Trimming removed 1 base at V and 8 bases at J, with 8 bases between. From germline, CDR1 is LGHNA and CDR2 YSLEER.

This clonotype has just a few counts. One junction end does not reproduce the germline sequence, and a read error may be involved. This chain links TRBV6-1 with TRBJ2-7, with TRBD2 matching over 9 bases. This CDR3 has 15 residues. Germline CDR1 is MNHNS and CDR2 is SASEGT. CDR3: CASREVAGASYEQYF. The CDR3 nucleotides read TGTGCCAGCAGAGAAGTAGCGGGAGCCTCCTACGAGCAGTACTTC.

This sequence joins TRBV19 and TRBJ2-7; 7 bases line up with TRBD2. The CDR3 extends over 16 amino acids. The ends lost 2 bases at V and 2 bases at J; junction bases unmatched: 9. Per the germline V gene, CDR1 is LNHDA and CDR2 is SQIVND (reference sequence). CDR3 sequence (DNA): TGTGCCAGTAGTATATTTGGGGGAGGGCCAGCCTACGAGCAGTACTTC. As protein: CASSIFGGGPAYEQYF.

J is TRBJ1-4 and V is TRBV12-5; D is undetermined. V lost 1 base, J lost 8 bases, and 5 bases lay in between. Germline CDR1 reads LGHNT; CDR2 reads FRNRAP. This CDR3 is 12 amino acids long. The CDR3 nucleotides read TGTGCTAGTGGTTTGGGAGTGGAAAAACTGTTTTTT. This sequence encodes CASGLGVEKLFF.

This clonotype has a single count. The chain links TRBV12-3 or TRBV12-4 to TRBJ2-1; D unresolved. Trimming removed 2 bases at V and 0 bases at J, with 11 bases between. The CDR3 is 16 residues long. Here the CDR3 reads CASSLIDSPSYNEQFF. The CDR3 coding sequence is TGTGCCAGCAGTTTAATTGATTCCCCCTCCTACAATGAGCAGTTCTTC.

The CDR3 protein is CASSVDLAGVKETQYF. CDR3 nucleotide sequence: TGTGCCAGCAGCGTAGATCTAGCGGGCGTGAAAGAGACCCAGTACTTC. The genes are TRBV9 and TRBJ2-5, with TRBD2 matching 8 bases. Germline V gene lookup returns CDR1 SGDLS and CDR2 YYNGEE. The CDR3 is made up of 16 amino acids. Germline trimming cut 0 bases from V and 3 bases from J; bases unmatched to any gene: 7.